This record concerns one T cell receptor beta chain sequence. No cognate antigen has been identified for it. No base quality values were provided; no much bigger clone lies one nucleotide off. Hyperthyroidism was considered stable if no progression to ophthalmopathy occurred within 18 months of follow-up. The hyperthyroidism patients were 18 to 65 years old and newly diagnosed, with a disease duration of less than 2 months. Patients with other autoimmune diseases, uncontrolled infections, pregnancy or lactation were excluded. Clinical symptoms, serum thyroxine, TRAb, thyroid ultrasound and orbital computed tomography were used for diagnosis. PBMCs were isolated from more than 9 ml of fresh peripheral blood by Ficoll-Paque density gradient centrifugation. Trizol reagent was used to extract the total RNA, and its quality was then checked on an Agilent 2100 Bioanalyzer. This sample was taken from a study of Graves' ophthalmopathy and Graves' hyperthyroidism (dated by TCRdb to the late 2010s). Looking at the study overall: Peripheral blood was collected at initial diagnosis, prior to any treatment. The 90 to 100 discovery patients were randomly split 7:3 into training and test sets. An independent validation cohort was composed of fewer than 20 hyperthyroidism patients and 15 to 17 patients who later progressed from hyperthyroidism to ophthalmopathy. After sampling, hyperthyroidism patients received methimazole starting at 30 mg daily, and ophthalmopathy patients received high-dose intravenous methylprednisolone. In total, under 150 blood samples were TCR-sequenced: 43 ophthalmopathy, some 75 hyperthyroidism and around 17 hyperthyroidism-to-ophthalmopathy patients. To explore V-J signatures that separate ophthalmopathy from hyperthyroidism, a discovery set of about a hundred patients was enrolled, consisting of about 45 with ophthalmopathy and roughly 60 with stable hyperthyroidism. In about 6 hyperthyroidism patients, the T-cell repertoire of thyroid tissue was compared with the T-cell repertoire of blood. TCR beta repertoire signatures were used to distinguish Graves' ophthalmopathy from Graves' hyperthyroidism and to predict progression to ophthalmopathy.

Summary of the overall study and its limitations: Sample size was not predetermined statistically, and investigators were not blinded to group allocation. Most expanded thyroid clonotypes with frequency above 0.001 were also detected in blood, suggesting blood repertoires may reflect the thyroid immune response. In validation, the model predicted ophthalmopathy progression with more than 55% sensitivity and approximately 72% specificity; roughly 11 predicted patients were CT-confirmed with GO in a median of approximately 6.5 months. In cross-validation, the 13-signature model distinguished ophthalmopathy from stable hyperthyroidism with just over 85% sensitivity and approximately 81% specificity, and in the test set the corresponding values were about 80% and 75%.

The CDR3 holds 14 amino acids from the cysteine to the phenylalanine. Kept here is only the CDR3 DNA, which spans 42 bases and is read in frame from base 1. V trim: 6 bases; J trim: 2 bases; unmatched bases: 5. CDR1 and CDR2, looked up from the germline V gene, are MNHEY and SVGEGT. For repertoire sequencing, TCR beta CDR3 regions were amplified from RNA transcripts. The first round was an RT-PCR using HTBI primers with the Qiagen OneStep RT-PCR kit, and this first round was followed by a second-round multiplex PCR, then size selection and purification. Sequencing of the libraries was carried out on an Illumina HiSeq2000 in paired-end mode with 100 bp reads. The original pipeline was this. SOAPnuke was used to process the reads, removing any read that contained adapters or uncalled bases, had a mean Phred below 15, or lacked an exact match to the constant primer or identifier. COPE v1.2.5 was used to merge high-quality paired reads. Each unique nucleotide sequence was defined as a clonotype, and clonotypes were aligned to IMGT TRB V, D and J references with MiTCR v1.1. Only V-J combinations with frequency above 0.0001 were analysed, covering around 99% of repertoires. For each V-J combination, a TCR clonal expansion and chaos score was defined as F50 clonal expansion divided by the chaos observed in the TCRdist matrix. Welch's t-statistics and random forest were used to narrow the features down to around twelve V-J combinations, which were then fed into a naive Bayes classifier. The Morisita-Horn index was used to measure how similar the thyroid and blood repertoires were. Through fastp at Q25 and MiXCR, TCRdb rebuilt clones from the public reads, retaining in-frame beta chains. Identical CDR3 protein sequences are pooled into one entry, listed with their most common genes and DNA. Here the V and J calls rest on TCRdb's processing, not on the authors' analysis. In this sample the table shows some 410,000 distinct CDR3 sequences, around 20% of which occur a single time. Approximately 3.2% of the sample is taken by the ten largest.

The TCR was taken from a young woman with stable Graves' hyperthyroidism. Donor details come from another sample of the same person, matched by shared clones. The sequencing sample was made of peripheral blood. Recombination connected TRBV6-2 or TRBV6-3 to TRBJ1-1; 8 bases in the middle match TRBD1. The CDR3: CASRKDRANTEAFF. The DNA is TGTGCCAGCAGGAAGGACAGGGCCAACACTGAAGCTTTCTTT.